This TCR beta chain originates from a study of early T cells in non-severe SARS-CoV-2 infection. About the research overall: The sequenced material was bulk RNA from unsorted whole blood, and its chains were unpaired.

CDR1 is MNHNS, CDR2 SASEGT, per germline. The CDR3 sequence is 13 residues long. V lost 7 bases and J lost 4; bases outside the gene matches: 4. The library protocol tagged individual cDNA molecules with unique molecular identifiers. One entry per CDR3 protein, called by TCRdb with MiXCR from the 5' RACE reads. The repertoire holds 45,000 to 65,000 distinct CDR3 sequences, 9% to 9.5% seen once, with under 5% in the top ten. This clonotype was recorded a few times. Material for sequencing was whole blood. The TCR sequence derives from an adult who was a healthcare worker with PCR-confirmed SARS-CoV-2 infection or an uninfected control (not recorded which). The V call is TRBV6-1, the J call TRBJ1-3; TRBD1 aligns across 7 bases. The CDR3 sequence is CASKGTVGNTIYF. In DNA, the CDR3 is TGTGCCAGCAAGGGGACAGTCGGAAACACCATATATTTT.